Given below is one TCR beta chain in context. Its target is not known. CDR1 and CDR2 (germline): LNHNV, YYDKDF (reference sequence). The CDR3 extends over 17 amino acids. V lost 2 bases and J lost 4, with 19 bases in between. This record belongs to a study of CD8+ T cells in alopecia areata. Turning to the study itself: Tofacitinib treatment spanned 6 to 18 months, with 6 months off drug afterward. Whole-study results and caveats: With one nonresponder, baseline CD8+ expansion's link to response remains uncertain. Tofacitinib significantly decreased scalp clonality and expanded CD8+ clones among top 100.

Extracted RNA was reverse transcribed, and the resulting cDNA served as sequencing template. Repertoires were generated with immunoSEQ multiplex PCR, while TCRdb's copy carries only in-frame clones and drops some. The sample comprises roughly 110,000 clones, about three fifths of which are singletons, and 10% to 15% rests with the top ten. Indicated treatment: oral pan-JAK inhibitor, 5-10 mg twice daily. Individuals with alopecia areata gave both lesional scalp punch biopsies and peripheral blood for collection. The rearrangement joins TRBV15 to TRBJ2-3; D might be TRBD1 (5 bases). The receptor comes from a human donor with alopecia areata. This specimen consisted of CD8+ T cells sorted from blood, obtained at week 24, from a patient treated with tofacitinib. The CDR3 region is CATSRSQGVGLADTQYF. CDR3 DNA sequence: TGTGCCACCAGCAGAAGTCAGGGTGTGGGGTTGGCAGATACGCAGTATTTT.